The entry that follows covers one T cell receptor beta chain sequence. No antigen is known for it. Libraries were prepared by immunoSEQ multiplex PCR; TCRdb keeps only in-frame clonotypes and omits some of them. The sample yields some 45,000 clones, 85% to 90% seen once. The data originate from a study of T cell clones after liver transplantation. Whole-study results and caveats: Rather than being deleted, graft donor-reactive T cells may have moved into the graft.

The germline CDR1 and CDR2 sequences are SEHNR and FQNEAQ (reference sequence). Trimming shortened V by 4 bases and J by 0 bases, and 16 bases separated the two germline ends. The CDR3 spans 17 residues. The chain links TRBV7-9 to TRBJ1-5; D call uncertain. The TCR sequence derives from a human patient who received a liver transplant. The T cells may come from the graft donor. The sequenced sample was CD4+ T cells from blood, obtained 24 months after liver transplant. The CDR3 protein is CASSSSSVEDSNQPQHF. The CDR3 DNA reads TGTGCCAGCAGCTCCAGCAGTGTGGAGGATAGCAATCAGCCCCAGCATTTT.